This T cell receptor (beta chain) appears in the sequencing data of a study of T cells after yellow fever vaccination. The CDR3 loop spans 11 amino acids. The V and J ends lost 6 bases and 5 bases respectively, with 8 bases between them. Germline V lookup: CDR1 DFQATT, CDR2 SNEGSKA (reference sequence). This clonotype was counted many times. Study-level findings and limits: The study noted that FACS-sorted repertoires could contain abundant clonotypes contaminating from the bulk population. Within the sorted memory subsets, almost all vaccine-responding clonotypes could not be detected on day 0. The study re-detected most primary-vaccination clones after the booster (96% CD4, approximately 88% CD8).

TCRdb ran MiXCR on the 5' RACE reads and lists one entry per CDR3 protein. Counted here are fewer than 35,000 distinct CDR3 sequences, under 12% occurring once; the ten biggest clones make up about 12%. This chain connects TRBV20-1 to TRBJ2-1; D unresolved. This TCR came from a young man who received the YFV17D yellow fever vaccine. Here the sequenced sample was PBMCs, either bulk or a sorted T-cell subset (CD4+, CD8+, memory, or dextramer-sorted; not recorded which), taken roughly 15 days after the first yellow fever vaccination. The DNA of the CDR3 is TGCAGTGCCTCTCGCAACAATGAGCAGTTCTTC. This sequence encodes CSASRNNEQFF.